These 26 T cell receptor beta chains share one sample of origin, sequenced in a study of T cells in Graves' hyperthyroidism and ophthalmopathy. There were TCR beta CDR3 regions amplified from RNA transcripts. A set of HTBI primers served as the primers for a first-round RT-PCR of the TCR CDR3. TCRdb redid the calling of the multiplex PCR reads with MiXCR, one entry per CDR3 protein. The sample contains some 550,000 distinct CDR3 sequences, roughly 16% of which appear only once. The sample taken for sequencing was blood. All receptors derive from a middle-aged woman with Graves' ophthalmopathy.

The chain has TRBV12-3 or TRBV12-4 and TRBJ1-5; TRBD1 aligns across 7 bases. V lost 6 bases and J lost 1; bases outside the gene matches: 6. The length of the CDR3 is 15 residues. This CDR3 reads CASSRGARSNQPQHF. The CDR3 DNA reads TGTGCCAGCAGCAGGGGGGCGAGGAGCAATCAGCCCCAGCATTTT.

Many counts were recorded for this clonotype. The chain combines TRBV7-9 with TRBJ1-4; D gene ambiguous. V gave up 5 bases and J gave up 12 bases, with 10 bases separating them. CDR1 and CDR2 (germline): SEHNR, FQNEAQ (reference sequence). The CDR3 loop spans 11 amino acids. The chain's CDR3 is CASSRGSELFF. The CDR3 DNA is TGTGCCAGCAGCCGCGGATCTGAACTGTTTTTT.

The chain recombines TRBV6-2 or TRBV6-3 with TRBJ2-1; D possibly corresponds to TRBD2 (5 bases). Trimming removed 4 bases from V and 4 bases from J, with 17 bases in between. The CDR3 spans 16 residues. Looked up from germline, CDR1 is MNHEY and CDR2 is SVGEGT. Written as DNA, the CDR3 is TGTGCCAGCAGTTCCGGAATTGCGGGTCCGTACAATGAGCAGTTCTTC. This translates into CASSSGIAGPYNEQFF.

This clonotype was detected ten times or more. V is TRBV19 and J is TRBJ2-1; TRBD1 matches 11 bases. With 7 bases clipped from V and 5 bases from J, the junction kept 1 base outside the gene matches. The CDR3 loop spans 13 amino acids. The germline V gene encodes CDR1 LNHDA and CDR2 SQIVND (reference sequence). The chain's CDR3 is CASKGQGDNEQFF. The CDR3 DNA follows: TGTGCCAGTAAGGGACAGGGGGACAATGAGCAGTTCTTC.

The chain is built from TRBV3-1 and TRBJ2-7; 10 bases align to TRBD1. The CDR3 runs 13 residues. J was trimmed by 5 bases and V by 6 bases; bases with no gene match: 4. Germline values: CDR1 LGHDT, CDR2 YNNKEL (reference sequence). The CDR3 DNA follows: TGTGCCAGCAGACTGGACAGGGGGGACGAGCAGTACTTC. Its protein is CASRLDRGDEQYF.

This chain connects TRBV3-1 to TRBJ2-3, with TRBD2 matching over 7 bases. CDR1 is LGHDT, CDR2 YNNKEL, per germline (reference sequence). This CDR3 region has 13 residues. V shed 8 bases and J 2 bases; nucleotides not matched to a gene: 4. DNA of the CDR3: TGTGCCAGCGGGACTATCGACACAGATACGCAGTATTTT. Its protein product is CASGTIDTDTQYF.

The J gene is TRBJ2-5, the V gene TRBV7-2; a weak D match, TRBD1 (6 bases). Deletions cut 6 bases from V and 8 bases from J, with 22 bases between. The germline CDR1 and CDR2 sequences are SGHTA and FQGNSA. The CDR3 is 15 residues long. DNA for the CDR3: TGTGCCAGCAGTCTTAAGACAGGCCCCTCCGGAACCCAGTACTTC. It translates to CASSLKTGPSGTQYF.

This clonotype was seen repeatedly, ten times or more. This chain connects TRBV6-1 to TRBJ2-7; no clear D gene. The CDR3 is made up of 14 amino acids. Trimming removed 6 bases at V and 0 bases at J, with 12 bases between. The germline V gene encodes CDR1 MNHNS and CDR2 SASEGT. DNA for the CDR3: TGTGCCAGCAGATGGACGGTGAGCTCCTACGAGCAGTACTTC. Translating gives CASRWTVSSYEQYF.

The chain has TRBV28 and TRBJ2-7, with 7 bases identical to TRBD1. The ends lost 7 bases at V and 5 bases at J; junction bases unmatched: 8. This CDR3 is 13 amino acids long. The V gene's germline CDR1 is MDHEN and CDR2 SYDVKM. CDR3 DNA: TGTGCCAGCAAAGAGGGGGCGAAAAACGAGCAGTACTTC. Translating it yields CASKEGAKNEQYF. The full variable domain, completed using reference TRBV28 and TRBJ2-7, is DVKVTQSSRYLVKRTGEKVFLECVQDMDHENMFWYRQDPGLGLRLIYFSYDVKMKEKGDIPEGYSVSREKKERFSLILESASTNQTSMYLCASKEGAKNEQYFGPGTRLTVT.

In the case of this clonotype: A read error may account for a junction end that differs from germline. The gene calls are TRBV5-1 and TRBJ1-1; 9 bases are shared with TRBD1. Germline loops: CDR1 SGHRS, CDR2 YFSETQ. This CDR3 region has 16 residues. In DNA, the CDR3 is TGCGCCAGCAGGGGAGGACAGGGGATTATGAACACTGGAGCTTTCTTT. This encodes CASRGGQGIMNTGAFF.

The CDR3 loop is CAWGGAPDTQYF. CDR3 sequence (DNA): TGTGCCTGGGGAGGGGCCCCAGATACGCAGTATTTT. J is TRBJ2-3 and V is TRBV30, with D tentatively TRBD2 (6 bases). Germline CDR1 is GTSNPN and CDR2 is SVGIG (reference sequence). The CDR3 is made up of 12 amino acids. The V gene lost 5 bases and the J gene lost 4 bases, with 10 bases spanning the gap.

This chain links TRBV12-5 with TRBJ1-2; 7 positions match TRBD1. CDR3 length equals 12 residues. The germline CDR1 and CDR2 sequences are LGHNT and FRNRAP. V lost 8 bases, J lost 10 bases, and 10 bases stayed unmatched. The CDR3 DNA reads TGTGCTAGTTCGACAGGGAGTTTGTACTACACCTTC. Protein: CASSTGSLYYTF.

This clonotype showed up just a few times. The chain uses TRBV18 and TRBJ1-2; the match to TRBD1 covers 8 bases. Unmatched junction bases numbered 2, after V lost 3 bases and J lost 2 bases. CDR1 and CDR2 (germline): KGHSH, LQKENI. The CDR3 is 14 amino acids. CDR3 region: CASSPSGGNYGYTF. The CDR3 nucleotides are TGTGCCAGCTCACCCTCAGGGGGCAACTATGGCTACACCTTC.

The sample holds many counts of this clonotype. The DNA of the CDR3 is TGTGCCTGGATAGGCTCTAGCCAAAGCAATGAGCAGTTCTTC. It specifies CAWIGSSQSNEQFF. The V call is TRBV30, the J call TRBJ2-1, with TRBD2 as a possible D gene (5 bases). Per the germline V gene, CDR1 is GTSNPN and CDR2 is SVGIG (reference sequence). The V end was cut by 4 bases, the J end by 6 bases, with 16 bases between. The CDR3 extends over 14 amino acids.

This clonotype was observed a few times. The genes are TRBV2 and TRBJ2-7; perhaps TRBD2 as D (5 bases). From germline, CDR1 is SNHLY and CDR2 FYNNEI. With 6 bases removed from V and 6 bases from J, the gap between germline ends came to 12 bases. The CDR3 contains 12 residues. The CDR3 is CASRILAVEQYF. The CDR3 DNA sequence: TGTGCCAGCAGGATTCTAGCAGTCGAGCAGTACTTC. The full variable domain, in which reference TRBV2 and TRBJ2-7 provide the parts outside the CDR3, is EPEVTQTPSHQVTQMGQEVILRCVPISNHLYFYWYRQILGQKVEFLVSFYNNEISEKSEIFDDQFSVERPDGSNFTLKIRSTKLEDSAMYFCASRILAVEQYFGPGTRLTVT.

CDR3 in DNA: TGTGCCAGCTCGCCAGGACAGGGGGCTAGAGCTTTCTTT. Translating gives CASSPGQGARAFF. The chain employs TRBV18 and TRBJ1-1, with TRBD1 matching 11 bases. The CDR3 extends over 13 amino acids. The J segment lost 10 bases and the V segment lost 6 bases, leaving 7 bases of the junction unmatched. Germline CDR1 reads KGHSH; CDR2 reads LQKENI. Combining the CDR3 with reference TRBV18 and TRBJ1-1 gives the whole variable domain NAGVMQNPRHLVRRRGQEARLRCSPMKGHSHVYWYRQLPEEGLKFMVYLQKENIIDESGMPKERFSAEFPKEGPSILRIQQVVRGDSAAYFCASSPGQGARAFFGQGTRLTVV.

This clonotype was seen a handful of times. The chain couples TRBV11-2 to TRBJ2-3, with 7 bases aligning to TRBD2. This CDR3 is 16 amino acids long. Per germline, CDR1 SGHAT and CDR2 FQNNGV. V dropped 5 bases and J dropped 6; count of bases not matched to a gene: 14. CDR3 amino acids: CASSKRLAVGSDTQYF. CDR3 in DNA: TGTGCCAGCAGCAAAAGACTAGCTGTGGGTTCGGATACGCAGTATTTT. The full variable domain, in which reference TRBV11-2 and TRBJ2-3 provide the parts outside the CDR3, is EAGVAQSPRYKIIEKRQSVAFWCNPISGHATLYWYQQILGQGPKLLIQFQNNGVVDDSQLPKDRFSAERLKGVDSTLKIQPAKLEDSAVYLCASSKRLAVGSDTQYFGPGTRLTVL.

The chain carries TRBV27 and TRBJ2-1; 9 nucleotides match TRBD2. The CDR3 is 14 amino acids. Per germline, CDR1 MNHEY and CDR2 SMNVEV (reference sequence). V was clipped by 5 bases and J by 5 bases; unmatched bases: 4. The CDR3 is CASSISGGHNEQFF. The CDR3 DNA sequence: TGTGCCAGCAGTATTAGCGGGGGCCACAATGAGCAGTTCTTC.

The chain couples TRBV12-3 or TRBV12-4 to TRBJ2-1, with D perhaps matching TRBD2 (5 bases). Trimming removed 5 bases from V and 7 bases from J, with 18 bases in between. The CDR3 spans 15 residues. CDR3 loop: CASSPGSTPENEQFF. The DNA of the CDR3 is TGTGCCAGCAGTCCGGGATCAACGCCGGAGAATGAGCAGTTCTTC.

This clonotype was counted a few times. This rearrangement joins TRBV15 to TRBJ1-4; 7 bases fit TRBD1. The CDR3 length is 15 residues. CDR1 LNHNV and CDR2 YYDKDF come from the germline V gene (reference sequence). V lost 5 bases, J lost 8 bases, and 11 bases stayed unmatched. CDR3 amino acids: CATSVLPGQPEKLFF. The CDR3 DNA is TGTGCCACCAGCGTCCTACCGGGACAGCCCGAAAAACTGTTTTTT. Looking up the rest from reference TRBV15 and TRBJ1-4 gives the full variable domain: DAMVIQNPRYQVTQFGKPVTLSCSQTLNHNVMYWYQQKSSQAPKLLFHYYDKDFNNEADTPDNFQSRRPNTSFCFLDIRSPGLGDTAMYLCATSVLPGQPEKLFFGSGTQLSVL.

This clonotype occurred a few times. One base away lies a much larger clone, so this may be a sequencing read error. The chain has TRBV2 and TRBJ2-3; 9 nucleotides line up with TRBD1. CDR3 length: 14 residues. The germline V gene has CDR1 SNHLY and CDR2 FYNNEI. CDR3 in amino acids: CASSVDRGEDTQCF. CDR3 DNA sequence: TGTGCCAGCAGCGTGGACAGGGGAGAGGATACGCAGTGTTTT.

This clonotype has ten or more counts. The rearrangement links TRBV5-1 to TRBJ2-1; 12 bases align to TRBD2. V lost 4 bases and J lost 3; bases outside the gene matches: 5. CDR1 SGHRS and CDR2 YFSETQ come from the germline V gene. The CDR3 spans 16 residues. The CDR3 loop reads CASSLSTSGGYNEQFF. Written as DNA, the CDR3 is TGCGCCAGCAGCCTCTCGACTAGCGGGGGCTACAATGAGCAGTTCTTC. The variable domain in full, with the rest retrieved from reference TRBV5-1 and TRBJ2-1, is KAGVTQTPRYLIKTRGQQVTLSCSPISGHRSVSWYQQTPGQGLQFLFEYFSETQRNKGNFPGRFSGRQFSNSRSEMNVSTLELGDSALYLCASSLSTSGGYNEQFFGPGTRLTVL.

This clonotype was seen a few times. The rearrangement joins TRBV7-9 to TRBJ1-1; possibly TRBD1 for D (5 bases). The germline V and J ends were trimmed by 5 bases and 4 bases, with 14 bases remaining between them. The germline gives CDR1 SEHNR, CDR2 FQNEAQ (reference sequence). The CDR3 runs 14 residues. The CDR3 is CASSRGGSTTEAFF. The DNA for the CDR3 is TGTGCCAGCAGCCGTGGGGGGTCGACCACTGAAGCTTTCTTT.

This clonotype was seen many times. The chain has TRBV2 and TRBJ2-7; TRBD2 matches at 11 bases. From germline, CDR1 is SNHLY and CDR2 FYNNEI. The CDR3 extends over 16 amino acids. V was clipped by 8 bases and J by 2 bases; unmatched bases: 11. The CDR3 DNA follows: TGTGCCAGCGGCGGTAGCGGGAGGGCCATCCCCTACGAGCAGTACTTC. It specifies CASGGSGRAIPYEQYF.

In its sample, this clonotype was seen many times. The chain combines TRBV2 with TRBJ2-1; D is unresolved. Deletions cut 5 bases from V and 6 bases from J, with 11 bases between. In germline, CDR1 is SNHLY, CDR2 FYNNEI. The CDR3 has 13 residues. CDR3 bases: TGTGCCAGCAGTCCTCTTAGGCCCAATGAGCAGTTCTTC. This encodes CASSPLRPNEQFF.

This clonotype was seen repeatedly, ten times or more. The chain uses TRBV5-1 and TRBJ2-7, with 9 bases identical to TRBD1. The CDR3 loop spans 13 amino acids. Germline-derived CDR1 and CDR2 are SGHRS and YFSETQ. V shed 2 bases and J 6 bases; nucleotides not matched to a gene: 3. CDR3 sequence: CASSFTGGSEQYF. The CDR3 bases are TGCGCCAGCAGCTTTACAGGGGGCTCCGAGCAGTACTTC.